Below, 18 T cell receptor beta chains from the same sample are listed, as sequenced in a study of cytomegalovirus exposure and HLA in healthy donors. The PCR used 60 Vbeta and 13 Jbeta primers. This table comes from immunoSEQ multiplex PCR, and its TCRdb copy is limited to in-frame clones, with some not included. The top ten clones hold around 4.4% of a sample with 140,000 to 150,000 clones, roughly 80% of them seen once. Sequencing input: PBMCs. The receptors stem from a man aged 35 to 55 in good health and CMV-seronegative.

The chain is built from TRBV7-6 and TRBJ2-7; 7 bases map to TRBD1. Trimming at V came to 5 bases and at J to 3 bases, leaving 13 bases not matched to a gene. Germline CDR1 is SGHVS and CDR2 is FNYEAQ. This CDR3 is 16 amino acids long. This CDR3 reads CASSPSLVGQNYEQYF. CDR3 DNA: TGTGCCAGCAGCCCCTCGTTGGTGGGACAGAACTACGAGCAGTACTTC.

V usage is TRBV29-1 and J usage is TRBJ2-1; 14 bases agree with TRBD2. This CDR3 comprises 18 residues. The junction had 11 bases not matched to a gene; V was cut back by 2 bases and J by 5 bases. The V gene's germline CDR1 is SQVTM and CDR2 ANQGSEA. CDR3 nucleotides: TGCAGCGTTGAAACGGCTTTGGTGGGACTAGCGGGGGACAATGAGCAGTTCTTC. This codes for CSVETALVGLAGDNEQFF.

V gene TRBV7-8 combines with J gene TRBJ2-5, with a possible D match to TRBD1 (5 bases). Near its end, the DNA agrees better with TRBJ2-7, so the J call may be wrong. Germline CDR1 SGHVS, CDR2 FQNEAQ. The CDR3 spans 13 residues. CDR3: CASSSRTLLEQYF. CDR3 DNA sequence: TGTGCCAGCAGCTCTAGGACACTCCTCGAGCAGTACTTC.

The chain couples TRBV19 to TRBJ1-1; possibly TRBD1 for D (5 bases). The CDR3 has 14 amino acids. The V gene's germline CDR1 is LNHDA and CDR2 SQIVND (reference sequence). The V end lost 5 bases, the J end lost 0 bases, and 10 bases lay between the germline ends. For the CDR3, the DNA is TGTGCCAGTAGTGTGGGACTGATGAACACTGAAGCTTTCTTT. It specifies CASSVGLMNTEAFF. Combining the CDR3 with reference TRBV19 and TRBJ1-1 gives the whole variable domain DGGITQSPKYLFRKEGQNVTLSCEQNLNHDAMYWYRQDPGQGLRLIYYSQIVNDFQKGDIAEGYSVSREKKESFPLTVTSAQKNPTAFYLCASSVGLMNTEAFFGQGTRLTVV.

The chain has TRBV6-4 and TRBJ2-7; perhaps TRBD1 as D (5 bases). The CDR3 loop spans 15 amino acids. Trimming took off 7 bases at V and 2 bases at J, with 18 bases between the two ends. Germline V lookup: CDR1 MRHNA, CDR2 SNTAGT. The CDR3 is CASIPWGSGPYEQYF. CDR3 bases: TGTGCCAGCATTCCGTGGGGCTCCGGGCCCTACGAGCAGTACTTC.

The chain couples TRBV19 to TRBJ2-2; 10 bases are shared with TRBD2. J was trimmed by 4 bases and V by 6 bases; bases with no gene match: 8. Germline lookup yields CDR1 LNHDA and CDR2 SQIVND (reference sequence). The CDR3 runs 16 residues. CDR3 amino acids: CASRLAGETITGELFF. CDR3 coding DNA: TGTGCCAGTAGGCTAGCGGGGGAAACGATCACCGGGGAGCTGTTTTTT.

The chain recombines TRBV27 with TRBJ1-4; 9 bases match TRBD1. The CDR3 is 15 amino acids. V lost 0 bases to trimming and J lost 8 bases; unmatched junction nucleotides: 4. Germline lookup yields CDR1 MNHEY and CDR2 SMNVEV (reference sequence). The DNA for the CDR3 is TGTGCCAGCAGTTTATCCCCGGACAGGGGCGAAAAACTGTTTTTT. Amino acids: CASSLSPDRGEKLFF.

The chain employs TRBV28 and TRBJ2-7, with 11 bases matching TRBD1. This CDR3 comprises 14 residues. The ends lost 7 bases at V and 0 bases at J; junction bases unmatched: 2. Germline V lookup: CDR1 MDHEN, CDR2 SYDVKM. Here the CDR3 reads CASTGTGGSYEQYF. The DNA of the CDR3 is TGTGCCAGCACGGGGACAGGGGGCTCCTACGAGCAGTACTTC.

The chain recombines TRBV4-3 with TRBJ1-1, with 9 bases that match TRBD1. This CDR3 is 15 amino acids long. Trimming at V came to 4 bases and at J to 4 bases, leaving 7 bases not matched to a gene. Germline V gives CDR1 LGHNA, CDR2 YSLEER. The CDR3 DNA follows: TGCGCCAGCAGCCGAGTAACAGGGGGCTCCACTGAAGCTTTCTTT. Amino acids: CASSRVTGGSTEAFF.

This chain links TRBV7-8 with TRBJ1-2; D perhaps matches TRBD1 (6 bases). The germline CDR1 and CDR2 sequences are SGHVS and FQNEAQ. V was pared by 2 bases and J by 0 bases, with 10 bases between. CDR3 length: 15 residues. As DNA, the CDR3 is TGTGCCAGCAGCTTAAGGACAGACGCTAACTATGGCTACACCTTC. The encoded protein is CASSLRTDANYGYTF.

This clone has just a few counts. V gene TRBV21-1 combines with J gene TRBJ1-3; the D call of TRBD1 is as the table states it, not checked on the DNA. TRBV21-1 is a recognized pseudogene. This CDR3 contains 17 residues. The CDR3 DNA follows: TGTGCCAGCAGCAAAGTATTTCAGGGGGCAAGTGGAAACACCATATATTTT. Protein product: CASSKVFQGASGNTIYF.

The J gene is TRBJ1-5, the V gene TRBV7-9; TRBD1 might be the D (6 bases). V was clipped by 2 bases and J by 4 bases, with 18 bases between them. The germline CDR1 and CDR2 sequences are SEHNR and FQNEAQ (reference sequence). This CDR3 spans 17 amino acids. The CDR3, as DNA: TGTGCCAGCAGCTTAATTGAAGGGGGTTCGGGAAATCAGCCCCAGCATTTT. It yields the protein CASSLIEGGSGNQPQHF.

This clone was seen only once. The chain combines TRBV21-1 with TRBJ2-1; the D call TRBD2 from the table was never checked on the DNA. TRBV21-1 is a documented pseudogene. The CDR3 totals 14 residues. The CDR3 DNA reads as TGTGCCAGCAGCAAAGAGGGAGGTTTAAGTGAGCAGTTCTTC. Residues: CASSKEGGLSEQFF.

This clone has more than one count but fewer than ten. This chain uses TRBV11-1 with TRBJ1-1; D remains ambiguous. Germline CDR1 SGHAT, CDR2 FQDESV (reference sequence). CDR3 size: 12 residues. V shed 3 bases and J shed 2 bases, with 4 bases lying between them. The CDR3 sequence is CASSFINTEAFF. CDR3 DNA sequence: TGTGCCAGCAGCTTCATTAACACTGAAGCTTTCTTT.

The DNA for the CDR3 is TGTGCCAGCAGCTTAGCGGGGACAGGGCAGTACGAGCAGTACTTC. Translating gives CASSLAGTGQYEQYF. This chain links TRBV7-8 with TRBJ2-7; 9 nucleotides line up with TRBD1. Per the germline V gene, CDR1 is SGHVS and CDR2 is FQNEAQ. The V segment lost 0 bases and the J segment 4 bases; nucleotides outside the gene matches: 4. The CDR3 has 15 amino acids. The whole variable domain, remainder taken from reference TRBV7-8 and TRBJ2-7, is GAGVSQSPRYKVAKRGQDVALRCDPISGHVSLFWYQQALGQGPEFLTYFQNEAQLDKSGLPSDRFFAERPEGSVSTLKIQRTQQEDSAVYLCASSLAGTGQYEQYFGPGTRLTVT.

The V gene is TRBV27, the J gene TRBJ2-1, with D perhaps matching TRBD2 (5 bases). CDR1 is MNHEY and CDR2 is SMNVEV in the germline V gene (reference sequence). The CDR3 has 18 amino acids. V was trimmed by 5 bases and J by 3 bases, leaving 23 bases between them. Here the CDR3 DNA reads TGTGCCAGCAGTCTTCTATCAATAGCGTCGGGAAACTACAATGAGCAGTTCTTC. It encodes CASSLLSIASGNYNEQFF.

The chain couples TRBV7-2 to TRBJ1-5; a weak D match, TRBD1 (6 bases). Per germline, CDR1 SGHTA and CDR2 FQGNSA. V shed 1 base and J shed 4 bases, with 17 bases lying between them. CDR3 length: 17 residues. CDR3 in amino acids: CASSLEGTGIRNQPQHF. CDR3 coding DNA: TGTGCCAGCAGCTTAGAGGGCACAGGGATCCGAAATCAGCCCCAGCATTTT.

The chain is built from TRBV29-1 and TRBJ2-7; 12 bases map to TRBD1. This CDR3 is built from 18 residues. Trimming cost V 4 bases and J 2 bases; bases outside gene matches: 15. CDR1 is SQVTM and CDR2 is ANQGSEA in the germline V gene. CDR3 sequence reads: CSVVGGDRGRLNAYEQYF. The CDR3 DNA sequence: TGCAGCGTTGTTGGAGGGGACAGGGGGCGTCTGAACGCCTACGAGCAGTACTTC.